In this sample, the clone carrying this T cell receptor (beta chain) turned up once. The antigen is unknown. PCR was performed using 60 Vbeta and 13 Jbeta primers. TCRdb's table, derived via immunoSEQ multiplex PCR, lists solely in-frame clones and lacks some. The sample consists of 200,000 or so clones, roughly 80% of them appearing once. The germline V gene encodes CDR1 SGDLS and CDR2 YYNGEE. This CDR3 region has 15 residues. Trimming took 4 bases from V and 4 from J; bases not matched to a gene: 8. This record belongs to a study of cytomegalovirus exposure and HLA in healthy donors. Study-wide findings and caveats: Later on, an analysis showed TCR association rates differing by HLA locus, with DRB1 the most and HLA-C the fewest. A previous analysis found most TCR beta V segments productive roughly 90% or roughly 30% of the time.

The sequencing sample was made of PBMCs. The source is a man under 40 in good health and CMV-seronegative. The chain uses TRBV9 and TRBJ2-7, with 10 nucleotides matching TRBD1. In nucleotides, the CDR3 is TGTGCCAGCAGCCCAGGGGGGACAGGGGCGTACGAGCAGTACTTC. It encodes CASSPGGTGAYEQYF.